The 29 T cell receptor beta chains in this list originate from one sample, sequenced in a study of T-cell reconstitution after alpha-beta-depleted transplantation in children. TCRbeta library preparation incorporated unique molecular identifiers. TCRdb reanalysed the PCR reads using MiXCR and keeps one entry per CDR3 protein. The table lists some 100,000 distinct CDR3 sequences, around a quarter of them singletons. The starting material was PBMCs, obtained before TCRalphabeta/CD19-depleted stem cell transplant. The receptor source for this set is a boy aged 2 to 10 with acute lymphoblastic leukemia, due to receive a stem cell transplant.

This sequence joins TRBV7-3 and TRBJ1-1; D might be TRBD1 (6 bases). V was trimmed by 2 bases and J by 7 bases, leaving 14 bases between them. CDR1 SGHTA and CDR2 FQGTGA come from the germline V gene. The CDR3 is made up of 14 amino acids. Here the CDR3 DNA reads TGTGCCAGCAGCTTAGCCGTCAGGGGAGGTGAAGCTTTCTTT. Amino acids: CASSLAVRGGEAFF.

The chain is built from TRBV4-3 and TRBJ1-4, with D perhaps TRBD1 (6 bases). Germline V lookup: CDR1 LGHNA, CDR2 YSLEER. The CDR3 is 14 residues long. The V gene lost 4 bases and the J gene lost 4 bases, with 10 bases spanning the gap. For the CDR3, the DNA is TGCGCCAGCAGCCCTCGACAGGTTAATGAAAAACTGTTTTTT. Protein product: CASSPRQVNEKLFF.

This clonotype turned up a few times. The chain recombines TRBV5-5 with TRBJ2-7, with 7 bases fitting TRBD1. V shed 4 bases and J 6 bases; nucleotides not matched to a gene: 13. The CDR3 sequence is 15 residues long. Germline V gives CDR1 SGHKS, CDR2 YYEKEE (reference sequence). Written as DNA, the CDR3 is TGTGCCAGCAGCCTTAACGCAGGGGGTGGTTTCGAGCAGTACTTC. Translating gives CASSLNAGGGFEQYF.

The V and J genes are TRBV2 and TRBJ2-7, with D hard to call. V lost 6 bases and J lost 0, with 9 bases in between. The CDR3 extends over 13 amino acids. From germline, CDR1 is SNHLY and CDR2 FYNNEI. CDR3 nucleotide sequence: TGTGCCAGCAGGCAACAGAGCTCCTACGAGCAGTACTTC. This sequence encodes CASRQQSSYEQYF.

In its sample, this clonotype was seen a few times. V gene TRBV12-3 or TRBV12-4 combines with J gene TRBJ2-7, with TRBD2 matching 9 bases. The CDR3 spans 15 residues. V trimming: 4 bases; J trimming: 3 bases; junction bases outside the gene matches: 7. The CDR3 DNA sequence: TGTGCCAGCAGTTCGACTAGCGGAGCCTACTACGAGCAGTACTTC. Amino acids: CASSSTSGAYYEQYF.

This clonotype has only a few counts. The rearrangement uses TRBV10-2 and TRBJ2-7; 7 nucleotides line up with TRBD1. This CDR3 contains 16 residues. Per germline, CDR1 WSHSY and CDR2 SAAADI. Unmatched junction bases numbered 14, after V lost 3 bases and J lost 6 bases. This chain's CDR3 is CASSEILTGQGSEQYF. CDR3 DNA: TGCGCCAGCAGTGAAATATTGACAGGGCAGGGTTCCGAGCAGTACTTC.

This clonotype was counted only a few times. This chain uses TRBV20-1 with TRBJ2-3; the D gene is possibly TRBD2 (6 bases). CDR3 length: 14 residues. Germline assignment: CDR1 DFQATT and CDR2 SNEGSKA (reference sequence). V was cut by 6 bases and J by 0 bases, with 13 bases left in between. The CDR3 region has the DNA TGCAGTGCGGGACTGTATTCTAGCACAGATACGCAGTATTTT. Residues: CSAGLYSSTDTQYF.

This clonotype was recorded many times. This sequence joins TRBV24-1 and TRBJ2-1; D may match TRBD1 or TRBD2 (5 bases each). CDR3 length equals 13 residues. V lost 5 bases and J 7 bases, leaving 11 bases between the germline ends. From germline, CDR1 is KGHDR and CDR2 SFDVKD. In DNA, the CDR3 is TGTGCCACCAGTGGGCCCGGGGCAAATGAGCAGTTCTTC. Residues: CATSGPGANEQFF.

J is TRBJ1-2 and V is TRBV6-1; no clear D gene. The V and J ends lost 7 bases and 7 bases respectively, with 16 bases between them. CDR3 length: 13 amino acids. In germline, CDR1 is MNHNS, CDR2 SASEGT. DNA of the CDR3: TGTGCCAGCAATCCGGACGGCCGACGTGGCTACACCTTC. Protein: CASNPDGRRGYTF.

This clonotype was counted a few times. The V gene is TRBV4-2, the J gene TRBJ1-1; D may be TRBD1 (6 bases). V was trimmed by 0 bases and J by 6 bases, leaving 14 bases between them. The germline V gene encodes CDR1 LGHNA and CDR2 YNFKEQ. The CDR3 has 15 amino acids. This CDR3 is CASSQEQGLSPEAFF. DNA of the CDR3: TGTGCCAGCAGCCAAGAACAGGGCTTGAGCCCTGAAGCTTTCTTT.

V is TRBV11-2 and J is TRBJ2-7, with unresolved D. The CDR3 has 15 residues. Trimming removed 5 bases from V and 0 bases from J, with 14 bases in between. In germline, CDR1 is SGHAT, CDR2 FQNNGV. The CDR3 nucleotides read TGTGCCAGCAGCACCCTTTTGGTGCTCTCCTACGAGCAGTACTTC. This sequence encodes CASSTLLVLSYEQYF.

The CDR3 loop reads CSARDGWGPYEQYF. The CDR3 bases are TGCAGTGCTAGAGATGGCTGGGGTCCATACGAGCAGTACTTC. The chain joins TRBV20-1 to TRBJ2-7; no clear D gene. V dropped 0 bases and J dropped 4 bases, with 13 bases sitting between them. CDR3 length equals 14 residues. Looked up from germline, CDR1 is DFQATT and CDR2 is SNEGSKA (reference sequence).

This clonotype occurred many times. The chain links TRBV3-1 to TRBJ2-1; 7 positions agree with TRBD2. Looked up from germline, CDR1 is LGHDT and CDR2 is YNNKEL (reference sequence). V was pared by 2 bases and J by 8 bases, with 9 bases of the junction left unmatched. This CDR3 is 15 amino acids long. The chain's CDR3 is CASSQPSGVGYEQFF. The CDR3 DNA reads TGTGCCAGCAGCCAACCTAGCGGAGTCGGGTATGAGCAGTTCTTC.

This clonotype has at least ten counts. The genes are TRBV5-1 and TRBJ1-5; D gene uncertain. Trimming removed 0 bases at V and 0 bases at J, with 7 bases between. This CDR3 comprises 15 residues. Germline assignment: CDR1 SGHRS and CDR2 YFSETQ. In nucleotides, the CDR3 is TGCGCCAGCAGCTTGGGGTCTGGTAGCAATCAGCCCCAGCATTTT. Residues: CASSLGSGSNQPQHF.

This clonotype was seen a few times. V and J are TRBV29-1 and TRBJ1-2, with 10 bases lining up with TRBD1. Germline CDR1 reads SQVTM; CDR2 reads ANQGSEA. With V trimmed by 6 bases and J by 3 bases, 7 bases remained unmatched. There are 14 residues in the CDR3. In DNA form, the CDR3 reads TGCAGCGTCCCCCGGGACAGGGGAGACTATGGCTACACCTTC. This codes for CSVPRDRGDYGYTF. Full variable domain (remainder filled in from reference TRBV29-1 and TRBJ1-2): SAVISQKPSRDICQRGTSLTIQCQVDSQVTMMFWYRQQPGQSLTLIATANQGSEATYESGFVIDKFPISRPNLTFSTLTVSNMSPEDSSIYLCSVPRDRGDYGYTFGSGTRLTVV.

This chain joins TRBV5-1 and TRBJ2-1; 7 nucleotides line up with TRBD2. The CDR3 sequence is 13 residues long. Germline V gene data show CDR1 as SGHRS and CDR2 as YFSETQ. J lost 7 bases, V lost 5 bases, and 6 bases had no gene match. The CDR3 here is CASSPSGRNEQFF. CDR3 sequence (DNA): TGCGCCAGCAGTCCTAGCGGAAGGAATGAGCAGTTCTTC.

The rearrangement links TRBV6-2 or TRBV6-3 to TRBJ1-5, with D unresolved. Germline assignment: CDR1 MNHEY and CDR2 SVGEGT. This CDR3 spans 14 amino acids. Trimming took off 2 bases at V and 9 bases at J, with 14 bases between the two ends. The DNA of the CDR3 is TGTGCCAGCAGTTACGGTCCCGGGATCTCGCCCCAGCATTTT. Encoded protein: CASSYGPGISPQHF.

A few counts support this clonotype. The rearrangement joins TRBV7-9 to TRBJ1-4, with 7 positions matching TRBD1. From germline, CDR1 is SEHNR and CDR2 FQNEAQ (reference sequence). CDR3 size: 12 residues. V lost 5 bases and J lost 8; bases outside the gene matches: 2. This CDR3 is CASSRDREKLFF. The CDR3 DNA sequence: TGTGCCAGCAGCCGGGACAGAGAAAAACTGTTTTTT.

This clonotype was seen a handful of times. The chain uses TRBV28 and TRBJ2-3; the D gene is possibly TRBD2 (5 bases). The V gene's germline CDR1 is MDHEN and CDR2 SYDVKM. V was trimmed by 3 bases and J by 3 bases, leaving 10 bases between them. CDR3 size: 14 residues. This CDR3 is CASSFRGRTDTQYF. In DNA, the CDR3 is TGTGCCAGCAGTTTCCGGGGAAGGACAGATACGCAGTATTTT.

In its sample, this clonotype was seen many times. The rearrangement joins TRBV20-1 to TRBJ2-3; TRBD1 agrees at 7 bases. CDR1 and CDR2 (germline): DFQATT, SNEGSKA (reference sequence). Trimming removed 0 bases from V and 8 bases from J; junction bases left unmatched: 14. This CDR3 has 16 residues. CDR3 amino acids: CSARDQREGGLATQYF. In DNA, the CDR3 is TGCAGTGCTAGAGATCAGAGGGAAGGGGGCTTAGCTACGCAGTATTTT.

This clonotype was detected a few times. CDR3 sequence (DNA): TGCAGTGCTAGCGGGAGGGAATACAATGAGCAGTTCTTC. Amino acids: CSASGREYNEQFF. V gene TRBV20-1 combines with J gene TRBJ2-1; 8 bases agree with TRBD2. The CDR3 contains 13 residues. Germline-derived CDR1 and CDR2 are DFQATT and SNEGSKA (reference sequence). V was clipped by 3 bases and J by 4 bases; unmatched bases: 2.

This rearrangement joins TRBV3-1 to TRBJ2-2, with TRBD2 as a possible D gene (6 bases). The length of the CDR3 is 17 residues. CDR1 is LGHDT, CDR2 YNNKEL, per germline (reference sequence). V gave up 4 bases and J gave up 3 bases, with 18 bases separating them. Here the CDR3 reads CASSPPSSGGHTGELFF. CDR3 bases: TGTGCCAGCAGCCCACCCTCGAGCGGAGGGCACACCGGGGAGCTGTTTTTT.

This clonotype appeared a few times. The chain couples TRBV25-1 to TRBJ2-1; 7 positions agree with TRBD2. This CDR3 is 17 amino acids long. Trimming removed 7 bases from V and 5 bases from J; junction bases left unmatched: 17. Germline V gene data show CDR1 as MGHDK and CDR2 as SYGVNS. As DNA, the CDR3 is TGTGCCAGCATAAGTCTAGCGGAGGGGCCGGATCACAATGAGCAGTTCTTC. Protein: CASISLAEGPDHNEQFF.

The rearrangement links TRBV12-3 or TRBV12-4 to TRBJ1-1, with TRBD1 matching over 7 bases. The CDR3 has 13 amino acids. J gave up 7 bases and V 8 bases, and 10 bases lay outside the gene matches. Here the CDR3 DNA reads TGTGCCAGCTCCTTGGGCAGGGGGGGTGAAGCTTTCTTT. Encoded protein: CASSLGRGGEAFF.

This clonotype has a handful of counts. The chain recombines TRBV28 with TRBJ2-1; 8 nucleotides align to TRBD1. V shed 6 bases and J 6 bases; nucleotides not matched to a gene: 7. Germline lookup yields CDR1 MDHEN and CDR2 SYDVKM. The CDR3 spans 14 residues. CDR3 residues: CASRNPTGVNEQFF. CDR3 DNA sequence: TGTGCCAGCAGAAACCCGACAGGGGTCAATGAGCAGTTCTTC.

The rearrangement joins TRBV11-1 to TRBJ2-3; 9 bases line up with TRBD1. Germline values: CDR1 SGHAT, CDR2 FQDESV (reference sequence). With V trimmed by 2 bases and J by 3 bases, 12 bases remained unmatched. This CDR3 has 18 residues. Here the CDR3 reads CASSLKFRDREATDTQYF. CDR3 DNA sequence: TGTGCCAGCAGCTTAAAATTTCGGGACAGGGAAGCGACAGATACGCAGTATTTT.

This clonotype has more than one count but fewer than ten. This rearrangement joins TRBV12-5 to TRBJ1-1; 9 bases are a match to TRBD1. Trimming at V came to 4 bases and at J to 6 bases, leaving 3 bases not matched to a gene. The CDR3 sequence is 13 residues long. Germline assignment: CDR1 LGHNT and CDR2 FRNRAP. The CDR3 is CASGWDRAPEAFF. The CDR3 region has the DNA TGTGCTAGTGGTTGGGACAGGGCACCTGAAGCTTTCTTT.

V is TRBV27 and J is TRBJ2-5; possible D gene TRBD1, 5 bases. V was trimmed by 3 bases and J by 1 base, leaving 6 bases between them. The CDR3 sequence is 13 residues long. Germline V gives CDR1 MNHEY, CDR2 SMNVEV (reference sequence). Written as DNA, the CDR3 is TGTGCCAGCAGTTTCAGGGTCCAAGAGACCCAGTACTTC. Protein product: CASSFRVQETQYF.

The V call is TRBV5-1, the J call TRBJ2-7; 7 bases line up with TRBD1. Germline V gene lookup returns CDR1 SGHRS and CDR2 YFSETQ. The CDR3 has 15 amino acids. The V segment lost 4 bases and the J segment 2 bases; nucleotides outside the gene matches: 9. The CDR3 reads CASSPRQGTAYEQYF. As DNA, the CDR3 is TGCGCCAGCAGCCCAAGACAGGGAACCGCCTACGAGCAGTACTTC.